One and the same sample provided the 18 T cell receptor beta chains below, sequenced in a study of PD-1 blockade in classical Hodgkin lymphoma. TCRdb keeps only in-frame clones here, not all; method: immunoSEQ multiplex PCR. The table records some 7,000 clones, about 60% of them present only once. Regarding time point: cycle 4 day 1 (C4D1), after around six weeks of nivolumab. Every patient experienced relapse after autologous stem cell transplantation, and brentuximab vedotin exposure varied. Isolation of CD8+ T cells from thawed PBMCs used magnetic negative selection. The input for sequencing was CD8+ T cells from blood, taken before the fourth cycle of nivolumab. The receptor source for this set is a human donor with classical Hodgkin lymphoma.

The rearrangement uses TRBV2 and TRBJ2-7, with TRBD2 matching 7 bases. The length of the CDR3 is 13 residues. CDR1 is SNHLY and CDR2 is FYNNEI in the germline V gene. V trimming: 6 bases; J trimming: 6 bases; junction bases outside the gene matches: 8. The CDR3 nucleotides read TGTGCCAGCAGCCGGACTAGTGAAAGCGAGCAGTACTTC. This codes for CASSRTSESEQYF.

This chain links TRBV6-5 with TRBJ2-1, with TRBD2 matching 8 bases. The CDR3 has 14 residues. Germline V gene lookup returns CDR1 MNHEY and CDR2 SVGAGI. After removal of 6 bases from V and 5 bases from J, the junction contained 6 bases not matched to a gene. This CDR3 reads CASSLSGSHNEQFF. In DNA, the CDR3 is TGTGCCAGCAGCCTAAGCGGGAGTCACAATGAGCAGTTCTTC.

The chain couples TRBV2 to TRBJ2-4; D possibly corresponds to TRBD2 (5 bases). Germline loops: CDR1 SNHLY, CDR2 FYNNEI. The CDR3 loop spans 16 amino acids. Deletions cut 0 bases from V and 6 bases from J, with 15 bases between. The CDR3 nucleotides are TGTGCCAGCAGTGAAGCGTTAGGGCTACTAGTAAACATTCAGTACTTC. It yields the protein CASSEALGLLVNIQYF.

This sequence joins TRBV7-3 and TRBJ2-1; a weak D match, TRBD1 (6 bases). Germline CDR1 and CDR2: SGHTA and FQGTGA. The CDR3 loop spans 16 amino acids. Trimming removed 2 bases from V and 0 bases from J, with 11 bases in between. CDR3 loop: CASSLGTGFSYNEQFF. The CDR3 DNA reads as TGTGCCAGCAGCTTAGGAACAGGGTTCTCCTACAATGAGCAGTTCTTC.

The J gene is TRBJ2-2, the V gene TRBV6-6; 10 bases fit TRBD2. The J segment lost 4 bases and the V segment lost 6 bases, leaving 5 bases of the junction unmatched. Germline CDR1 and CDR2: MNHNY and SVGAGI (reference sequence). The CDR3 extends over 15 amino acids. CDR3 region: CASRLAGVPTGELFF. CDR3 coding DNA: TGTGCCAGCAGGCTAGCGGGAGTCCCCACCGGGGAGCTGTTTTTT.

This clone has a handful of counts. V is TRBV30 and J is TRBJ2-3, with 13 positions matching TRBD2. The J segment lost 3 bases and the V segment lost 4 bases, leaving 7 bases of the junction unmatched. Germline CDR1 and CDR2: GTSNPN and SVGIG (reference sequence). The CDR3 has 16 amino acids. Written as DNA, the CDR3 is TGTGCCTGGATCCTCAGGACTAGCGGGAGAACAGATACGCAGTATTTT. This encodes CAWILRTSGRTDTQYF.

This clone has only a few counts. V usage is TRBV6-5 and J usage is TRBJ1-1, with D unclear. V dropped 6 bases and J dropped 3 bases, with 14 bases sitting between them. This CDR3 is built from 14 residues. CDR1 is MNHEY and CDR2 is SVGAGI in the germline V gene. CDR3 DNA sequence: TGTGCCAGCAGAAGGCAGGTGGGTGACACTGAAGCTTTCTTT. Its translation is CASRRQVGDTEAFF.

The rearrangement uses TRBV5-1 and TRBJ2-3; the D gene could be TRBD1 or TRBD2 (5 bases each). V lost 2 bases, J lost 6 bases, and 22 bases lay in between. CDR1 is SGHRS and CDR2 is YFSETQ in the germline V gene. CDR3 size: 17 residues. The CDR3 nucleotides are TGCGCCAGCAGCTTTCAGGGATCGAGCGGTCGAGGGGATACGCAGTATTTT. The encoded protein is CASSFQGSSGRGDTQYF. The complete variable domain, with remaining parts taken from reference TRBV5-1 and TRBJ2-3, reads KAGVTQTPRYLIKTRGQQVTLSCSPISGHRSVSWYQQTPGQGLQFLFEYFSETQRNKGNFPGRFSGRQFSNSRSEMNVSTLELGDSALYLCASSFQGSSGRGDTQYFGPGTRLTVL.

The chain uses TRBV5-4 and TRBJ2-7; D is possibly TRBD1 or TRBD2 (5 bases each). This CDR3 spans 15 amino acids. In germline, CDR1 is SGHNT, CDR2 YYREEE (reference sequence). Between the trimmed V and J ends, which lost 3 bases and 7 bases, there was a span of 20 bases. CDR3 nucleotides: TGTGCCAGCAGCTGGTCTGGGACGGTCGAGGGAGAGCAGTACTTC. Translating gives CASSWSGTVEGEQYF.

The chain carries TRBV5-4 and TRBJ1-2; no clear D. This CDR3 comprises 13 residues. Germline CDR1 reads SGHNT; CDR2 reads YYREEE (reference sequence). Trimming cost V 5 bases and J 3 bases, with 11 bases left between them. The CDR3 region is CASSGREYYGYTF. The DNA of the CDR3 is TGTGCCAGCAGTGGCCGGGAATACTATGGCTACACCTTC. Full variable domain (remainder filled in from reference TRBV5-4 and TRBJ1-2): ETGVTQSPTHLIKTRGQQVTLRCSSQSGHNTVSWYQQALGQGPQFIFQYYREEENGRGNFPPRFSGLQFPNYSSELNVNALELDDSALYLCASSGREYYGYTFGSGTRLTVV.

In its sample, this clone ranks as medium-sized. The chain is built from TRBV4-2 and TRBJ2-1; D is unclear. Germline-derived CDR1 and CDR2 are LGHNA and YNFKEQ. The CDR3 runs to 17 residues. Trimming stripped 0 bases from V and 9 bases from J, with 21 bases between. The CDR3 region is CASSQDAAGLGNFEQFF. As DNA, the CDR3 is TGTGCCAGCAGCCAAGATGCCGCAGGCCTAGGGAACTTTGAGCAGTTCTTC.

This clone was recorded a few times. The CDR3 region is CASSQVFPRNEQFF. The CDR3 DNA reads TGCGCCAGCAGCCAAGTTTTCCCTCGGAATGAGCAGTTCTTC. The chain joins TRBV4-1 to TRBJ2-1; D gene unclear. The V gene lost 1 base and the J gene lost 7 bases, with 11 bases spanning the gap. CDR3 length equals 14 residues. CDR1 is MGHRA and CDR2 is YSYEKL in the germline V gene.

This chain links TRBV5-5 with TRBJ2-1; D call uncertain. The CDR3 is 12 residues long. V lost 6 bases to trimming and J lost 5 bases, with 9 bases between them. CDR1 is SGHKS, CDR2 YYEKEE, per germline (reference sequence). As DNA, the CDR3 is TGTGCCAGCATCCTCCTTGACAATGAGCAGTTCTTC. This encodes CASILLDNEQFF.

V and J are TRBV5-1 and TRBJ2-1; 9 bases match TRBD1. V trimming: 5 bases; J trimming: 9 bases; junction bases outside the gene matches: 6. Germline values: CDR1 SGHRS, CDR2 YFSETQ. The CDR3 has 13 residues. The CDR3 DNA follows: TGCGCCAGCAGTTATACAGGGGGCCCTGAGCAGTTCTTC. Protein product: CASSYTGGPEQFF. The full variable domain, its missing parts supplied by reference TRBV5-1 and TRBJ2-1, is KAGVTQTPRYLIKTRGQQVTLSCSPISGHRSVSWYQQTPGQGLQFLFEYFSETQRNKGNFPGRFSGRQFSNSRSEMNVSTLELGDSALYLCASSYTGGPEQFFGPGTRLTVL.

This chain connects TRBV9 to TRBJ1-1; D remains unclear. Germline CDR1 SGDLS, CDR2 YYNGEE. The V end was cut by 3 bases, the J end by 4 bases, with 10 bases between. The CDR3 is 13 amino acids. In DNA, the CDR3 is TGTGCCAGCAGCGACACTCCGAGCACTGAAGCTTTCTTT. Encoded protein: CASSDTPSTEAFF. The full variable domain, its missing parts supplied by reference TRBV9 and TRBJ1-1, is DSGVTQTPKHLITATGQRVTLRCSPRSGDLSVYWYQQSLDQGLQFLIQYYNGEERAKGNILERFSAQQFPDLHSELNLSSLELGDSALYFCASSDTPSTEAFFGQGTRLTVV.

This sequence joins TRBV4-1 and TRBJ2-2; D perhaps matches TRBD2 (5 bases). CDR1 is MGHRA and CDR2 is YSYEKL in the germline V gene. The CDR3 spans 15 residues. V lost 5 bases, J lost 6 bases, and 16 bases lay in between. CDR3 in DNA: TGCGCCAGCAGCACTTCCATGGGGAGTGCCGGGGAGCTGTTTTTT. Protein: CASSTSMGSAGELFF.

This clone has just a few counts. CDR3 residues: CASSLARGFQVPYEQYF. CDR3 nucleotides: TGTGCCAGCAGCTTAGCGCGAGGTTTTCAGGTTCCCTACGAGCAGTACTTC. The chain employs TRBV7-6 and TRBJ2-7; D is unclear. Germline CDR1 is SGHVS and CDR2 is FNYEAQ. This CDR3 region has 17 residues. Trimming took off 0 bases at V and 2 bases at J, with 17 bases between the two ends.

The gene calls are TRBV5-4 and TRBJ2-1, with 8 nucleotides matching TRBD1. The CDR3 runs 15 residues. In germline, CDR1 is SGHNT, CDR2 YYREEE (reference sequence). Trimming at V came to 4 bases and at J to 8 bases, leaving 11 bases not matched to a gene. Here the CDR3 reads CASSKDREFGDEQFF. In DNA, the CDR3 is TGTGCCAGCAGCAAGGACAGGGAATTTGGCGATGAGCAGTTCTTC.